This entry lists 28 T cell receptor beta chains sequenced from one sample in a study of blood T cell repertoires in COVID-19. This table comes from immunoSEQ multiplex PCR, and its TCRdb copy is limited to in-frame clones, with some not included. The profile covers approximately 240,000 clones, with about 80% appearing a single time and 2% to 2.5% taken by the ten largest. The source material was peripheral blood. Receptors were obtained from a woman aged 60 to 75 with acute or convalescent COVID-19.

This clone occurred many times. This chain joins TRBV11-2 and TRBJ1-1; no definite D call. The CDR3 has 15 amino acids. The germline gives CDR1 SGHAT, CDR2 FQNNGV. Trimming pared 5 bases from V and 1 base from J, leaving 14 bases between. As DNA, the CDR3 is TGTGCCAGCAGCCTCGACCCCTCAGGGAACACTGAAGCTTTCTTT. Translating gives CASSLDPSGNTEAFF.

The CDR3 DNA reads TGTGCCAGCAGTGAACAGTATGAGACCCAGTACTTC. Amino acids: CASSEQYETQYF. V usage is TRBV2 and J usage is TRBJ2-5; D not certain. The CDR3 length is 12 residues. V was cut by 2 bases and J by 5 bases, with 6 bases left in between. CDR1 is SNHLY and CDR2 is FYNNEI in the germline V gene.

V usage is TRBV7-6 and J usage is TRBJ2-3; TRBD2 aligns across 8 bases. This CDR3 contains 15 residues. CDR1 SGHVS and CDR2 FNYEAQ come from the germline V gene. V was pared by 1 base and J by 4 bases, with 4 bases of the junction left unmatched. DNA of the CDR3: TGTGCCAGCAGCTTAGGGACTAGCTACGCAGATACGCAGTATTTT. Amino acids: CASSLGTSYADTQYF.

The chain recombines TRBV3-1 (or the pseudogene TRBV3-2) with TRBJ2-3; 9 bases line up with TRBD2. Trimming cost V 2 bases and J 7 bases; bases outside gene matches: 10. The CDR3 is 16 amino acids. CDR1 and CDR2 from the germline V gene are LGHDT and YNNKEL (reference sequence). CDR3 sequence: CASSQLLAGGLYTQYF. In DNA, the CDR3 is TGTGCCAGCAGCCAATTGCTGGCGGGGGGGCTATATACGCAGTATTTT.

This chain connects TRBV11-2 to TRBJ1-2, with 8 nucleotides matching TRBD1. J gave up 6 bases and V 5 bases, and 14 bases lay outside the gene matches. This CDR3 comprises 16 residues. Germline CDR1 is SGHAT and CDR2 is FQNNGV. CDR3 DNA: TGTGCCAGCAGCCCATCCCCAAACGACAGGGGTGATGGCTACACCTTC. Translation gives CASSPSPNDRGDGYTF.

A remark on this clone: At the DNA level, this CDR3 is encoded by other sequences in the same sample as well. This CDR3 reads CASSLSGYGYTF. In DNA, the CDR3 is TGTGCCAGCAGTTTATCCGGGTATGGCTACACCTTC. The chain carries TRBV28 and TRBJ1-2; D is unclear. V shed 1 base and J shed 5 bases, with 5 bases lying between them. Germline V gene data show CDR1 as MDHEN and CDR2 as SYDVKM. This CDR3 has 12 residues.

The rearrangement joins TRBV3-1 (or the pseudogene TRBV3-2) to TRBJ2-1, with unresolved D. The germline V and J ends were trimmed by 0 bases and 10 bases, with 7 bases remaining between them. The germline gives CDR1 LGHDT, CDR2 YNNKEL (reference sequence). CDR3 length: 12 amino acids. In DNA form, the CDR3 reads TGTGCCAGCAGCCAAGATCTTCGGGAGCAGTTCTTC. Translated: CASSQDLREQFF.

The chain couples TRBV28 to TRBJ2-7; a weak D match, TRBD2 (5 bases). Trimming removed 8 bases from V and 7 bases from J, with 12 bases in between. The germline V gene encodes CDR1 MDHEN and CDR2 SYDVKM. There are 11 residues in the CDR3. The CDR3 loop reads CASGTWREQYF. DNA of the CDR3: TGTGCCAGCGGAACTTGGAGGGAGCAGTACTTC.

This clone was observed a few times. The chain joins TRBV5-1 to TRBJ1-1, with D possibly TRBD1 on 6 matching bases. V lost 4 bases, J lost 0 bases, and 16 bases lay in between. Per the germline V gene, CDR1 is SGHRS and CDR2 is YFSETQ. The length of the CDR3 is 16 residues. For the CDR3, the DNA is TGCGCCAGCAGCAAGCTCCCAGGGGAGATGAACACTGAAGCTTTCTTT. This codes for CASSKLPGEMNTEAFF.

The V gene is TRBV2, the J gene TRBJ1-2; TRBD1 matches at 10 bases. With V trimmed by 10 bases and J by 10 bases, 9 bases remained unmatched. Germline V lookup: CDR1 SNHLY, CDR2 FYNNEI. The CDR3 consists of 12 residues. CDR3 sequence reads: CATGLGTGVYTF. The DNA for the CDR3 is TGTGCCACCGGCCTCGGGACAGGGGTCTACACCTTC.

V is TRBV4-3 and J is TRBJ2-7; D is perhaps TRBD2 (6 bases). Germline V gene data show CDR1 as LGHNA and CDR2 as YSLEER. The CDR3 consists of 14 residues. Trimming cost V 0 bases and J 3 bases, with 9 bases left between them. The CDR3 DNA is TGCGCCAGCAGCCAAGAGCGGAGGGACTACGAGCAGTACTTC. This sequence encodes CASSQERRDYEQYF.

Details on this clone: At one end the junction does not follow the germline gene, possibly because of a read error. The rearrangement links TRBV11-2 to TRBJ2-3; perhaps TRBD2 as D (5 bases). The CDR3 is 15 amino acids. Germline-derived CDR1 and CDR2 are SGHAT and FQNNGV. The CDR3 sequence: CASSLVSGLGDAQYF. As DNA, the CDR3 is TGTGCCAGCAGCTTAGTGTCCGGGTTGGGAGATGCGCAGTATTTT.

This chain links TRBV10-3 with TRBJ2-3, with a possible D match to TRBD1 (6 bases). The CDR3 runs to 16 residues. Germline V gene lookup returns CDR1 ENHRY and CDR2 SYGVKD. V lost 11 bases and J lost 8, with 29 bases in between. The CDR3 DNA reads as TGTGCCTCCACCTCCTCAGGGGCCCCGGTTGGTGGTACGCAGTATTTT. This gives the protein CASTSSGAPVGGTQYF.

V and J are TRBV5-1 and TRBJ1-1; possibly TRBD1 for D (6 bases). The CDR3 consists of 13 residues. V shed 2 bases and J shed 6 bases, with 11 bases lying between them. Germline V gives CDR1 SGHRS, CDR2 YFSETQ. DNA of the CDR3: TGCGCCAGCAGCTTACAGGGTTTCGCTGAAGCTTTCTTT. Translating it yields CASSLQGFAEAFF.

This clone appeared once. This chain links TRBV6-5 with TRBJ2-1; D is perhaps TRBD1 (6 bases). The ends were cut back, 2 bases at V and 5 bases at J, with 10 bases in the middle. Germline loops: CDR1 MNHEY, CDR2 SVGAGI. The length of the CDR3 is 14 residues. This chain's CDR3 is CASSYRTANNEQFF. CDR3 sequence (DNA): TGTGCCAGCAGTTACAGGACAGCAAACAATGAGCAGTTCTTC.

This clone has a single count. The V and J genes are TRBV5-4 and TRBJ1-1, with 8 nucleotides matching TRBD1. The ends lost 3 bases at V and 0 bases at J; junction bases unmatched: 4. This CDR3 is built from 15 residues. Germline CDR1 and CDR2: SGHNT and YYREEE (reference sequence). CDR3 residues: CASSSYRGMNTEAFF. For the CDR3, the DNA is TGTGCCAGCAGCTCATACAGGGGGATGAACACTGAAGCTTTCTTT.

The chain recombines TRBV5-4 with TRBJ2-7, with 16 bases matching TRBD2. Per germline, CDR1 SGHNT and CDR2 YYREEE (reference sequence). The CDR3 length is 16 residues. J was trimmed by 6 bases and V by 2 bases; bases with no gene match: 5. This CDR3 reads CASSFGTSGGAGEQYF. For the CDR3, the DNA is TGTGCCAGCAGCTTCGGGACTAGCGGGGGGGCCGGCGAGCAGTACTTC.

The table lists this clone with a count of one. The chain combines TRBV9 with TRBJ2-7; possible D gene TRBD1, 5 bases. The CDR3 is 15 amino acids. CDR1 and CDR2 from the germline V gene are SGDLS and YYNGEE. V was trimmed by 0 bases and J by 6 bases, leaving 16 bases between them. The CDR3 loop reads CASSVATGPLGEQYF. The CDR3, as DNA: TGTGCCAGCAGCGTAGCTACAGGTCCCTTGGGCGAGCAGTACTTC.

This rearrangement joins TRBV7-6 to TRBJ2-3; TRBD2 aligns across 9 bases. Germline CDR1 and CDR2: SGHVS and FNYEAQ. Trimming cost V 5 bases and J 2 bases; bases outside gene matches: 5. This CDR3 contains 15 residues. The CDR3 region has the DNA TGTGCCAGCAGCCAGATAGCGGGGGTCACAGATACGCAGTATTTT. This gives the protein CASSQIAGVTDTQYF.

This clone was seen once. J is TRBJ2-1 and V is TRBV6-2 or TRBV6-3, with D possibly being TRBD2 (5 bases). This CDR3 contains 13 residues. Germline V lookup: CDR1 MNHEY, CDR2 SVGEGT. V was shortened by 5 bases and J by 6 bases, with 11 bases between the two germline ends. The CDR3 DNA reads TGTGCCAGCAGTCTAACTAGGCTCAATGAGCAGTTCTTC. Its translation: CASSLTRLNEQFF.

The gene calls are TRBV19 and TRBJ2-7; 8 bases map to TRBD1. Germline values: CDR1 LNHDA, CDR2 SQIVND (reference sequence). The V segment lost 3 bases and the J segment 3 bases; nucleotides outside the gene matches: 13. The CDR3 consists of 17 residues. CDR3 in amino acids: CASSIRPTGDFFYEQYF. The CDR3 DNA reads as TGTGCCAGTAGTATCCGCCCGACAGGGGATTTCTTCTACGAGCAGTACTTC. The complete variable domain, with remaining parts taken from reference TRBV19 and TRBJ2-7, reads DGGITQSPKYLFRKEGQNVTLSCEQNLNHDAMYWYRQDPGQGLRLIYYSQIVNDFQKGDIAEGYSVSREKKESFPLTVTSAQKNPTAFYLCASSIRPTGDFFYEQYFGPGTRLTVT.

CDR3: CASSDMGTVHSPLHF. CDR3 coding DNA: TGCGCCAGCAGTGATATGGGGACAGTCCATTCACCCCTCCACTTT. The J gene is TRBJ1-6, the V gene TRBV10-1, with TRBD1 matching 7 bases. Germline assignment: CDR1 WNHNN and CDR2 SYGVQD (reference sequence). The CDR3 has 15 residues. The ends lost 3 bases at V and 8 bases at J; junction bases unmatched: 7.

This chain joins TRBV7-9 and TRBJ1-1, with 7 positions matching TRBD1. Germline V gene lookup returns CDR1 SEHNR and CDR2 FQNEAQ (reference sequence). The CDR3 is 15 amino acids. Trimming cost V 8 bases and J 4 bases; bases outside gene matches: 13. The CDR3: CASRRVQGLTTEAFF. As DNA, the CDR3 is TGTGCCAGCCGAAGAGTACAGGGGTTGACCACTGAAGCTTTCTTT.

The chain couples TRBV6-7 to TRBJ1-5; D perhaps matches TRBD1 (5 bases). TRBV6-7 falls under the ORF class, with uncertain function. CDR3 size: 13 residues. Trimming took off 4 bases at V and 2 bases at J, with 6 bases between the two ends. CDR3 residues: CASSSRGNQPQHF. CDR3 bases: TGTGCCAGCAGTTCCAGGGGCAATCAGCCCCAGCATTTT.

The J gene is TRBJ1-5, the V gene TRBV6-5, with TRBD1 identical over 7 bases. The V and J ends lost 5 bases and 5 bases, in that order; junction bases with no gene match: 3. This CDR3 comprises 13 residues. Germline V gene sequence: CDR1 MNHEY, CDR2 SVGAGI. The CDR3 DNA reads TGTGCCAGCAGTCCCGACAGGGATCAGCCCCAGCATTTT. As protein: CASSPDRDQPQHF.

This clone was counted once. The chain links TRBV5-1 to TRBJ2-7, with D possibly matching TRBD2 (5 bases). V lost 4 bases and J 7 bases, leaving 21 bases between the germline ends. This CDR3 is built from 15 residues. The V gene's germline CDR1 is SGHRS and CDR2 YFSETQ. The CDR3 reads CASSPDGVSYEEQYF. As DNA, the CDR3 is TGCGCCAGCAGCCCTGACGGGGTCTCCTACGAGGAGCAGTACTTC.

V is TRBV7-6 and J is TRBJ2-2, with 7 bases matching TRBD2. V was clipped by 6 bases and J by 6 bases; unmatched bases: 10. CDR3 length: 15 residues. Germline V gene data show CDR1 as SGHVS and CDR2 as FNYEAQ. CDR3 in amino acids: CASSSGTIPAGELFF. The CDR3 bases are TGTGCCAGCAGTTCCGGGACTATACCGGCCGGGGAGCTGTTTTTT.

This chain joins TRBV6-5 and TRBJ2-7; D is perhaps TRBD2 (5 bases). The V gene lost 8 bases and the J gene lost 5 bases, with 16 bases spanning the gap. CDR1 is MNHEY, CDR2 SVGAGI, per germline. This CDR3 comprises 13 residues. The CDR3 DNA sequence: TGTGCCAGCGGTAGAGGGAGTGGGGACGAGCAGTACTTC. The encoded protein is CASGRGSGDEQYF.